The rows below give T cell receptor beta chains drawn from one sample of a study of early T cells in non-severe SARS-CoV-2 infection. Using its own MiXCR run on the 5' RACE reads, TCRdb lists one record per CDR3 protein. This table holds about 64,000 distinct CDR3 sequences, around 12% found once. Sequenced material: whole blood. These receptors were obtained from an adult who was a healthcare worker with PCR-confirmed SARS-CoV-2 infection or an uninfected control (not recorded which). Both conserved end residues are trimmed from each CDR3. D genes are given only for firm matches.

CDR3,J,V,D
ASSDTANTEAF,TRBJ1-1,TRBV12-3/TRBV12-4,-
ASSPGAGNQPQH,TRBJ1-5,TRBV18,-
AIRDTALYGYT,TRBJ1-2,TRBV10-3,-
ASSRPDRNSPLH,TRBJ1-6,TRBV25-1,-
SVVRQASGEQY,TRBJ2-7,TRBV29-1,-
ASSFAGEKLF,TRBJ1-4,TRBV27,-
ASSLITYEQY,TRBJ2-7,TRBV12-3/TRBV12-4,-
ASSLGIEFYGYT,TRBJ1-2,TRBV11-2,-
ASSPTDYAYEQY,TRBJ2-7,TRBV12-3/TRBV12-4,-
ASSRNYGYT,TRBJ1-2,TRBV6-6,-